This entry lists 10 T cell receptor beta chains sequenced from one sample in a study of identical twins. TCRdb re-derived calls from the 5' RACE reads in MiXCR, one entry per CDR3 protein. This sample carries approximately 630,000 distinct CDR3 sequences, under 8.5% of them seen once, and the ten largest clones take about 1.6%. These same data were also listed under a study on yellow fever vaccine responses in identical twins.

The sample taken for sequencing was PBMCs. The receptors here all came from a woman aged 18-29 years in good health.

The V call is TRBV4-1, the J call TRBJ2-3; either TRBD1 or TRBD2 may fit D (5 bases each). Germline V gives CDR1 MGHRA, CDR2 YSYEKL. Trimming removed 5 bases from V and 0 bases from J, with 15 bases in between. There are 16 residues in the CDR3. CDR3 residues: CASSKARGSSTDTQYF. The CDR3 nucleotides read TGCGCCAGCAGCAAAGCGAGGGGCAGTAGCACAGATACGCAGTATTTT.

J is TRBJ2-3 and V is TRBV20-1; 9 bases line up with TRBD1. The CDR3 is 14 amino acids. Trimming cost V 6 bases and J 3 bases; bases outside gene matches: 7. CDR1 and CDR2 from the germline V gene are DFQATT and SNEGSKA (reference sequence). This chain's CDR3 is CSAQPDRGTDTQYF. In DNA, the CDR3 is TGCAGTGCACAACCGGACAGGGGAACAGATACGCAGTATTTT.

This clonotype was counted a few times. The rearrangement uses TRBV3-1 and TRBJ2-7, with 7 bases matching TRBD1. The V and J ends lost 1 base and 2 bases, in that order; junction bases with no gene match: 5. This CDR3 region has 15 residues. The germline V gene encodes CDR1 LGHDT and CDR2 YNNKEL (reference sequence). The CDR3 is CASSQALTGTYEQYF. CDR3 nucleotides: TGTGCCAGCAGCCAAGCCTTGACAGGGACCTACGAGCAGTACTTC.

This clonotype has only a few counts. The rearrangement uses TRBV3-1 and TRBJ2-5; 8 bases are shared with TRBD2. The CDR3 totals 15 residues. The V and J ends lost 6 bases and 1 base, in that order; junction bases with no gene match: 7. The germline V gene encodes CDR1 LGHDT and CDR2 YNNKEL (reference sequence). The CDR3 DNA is TGTGCCAGCAGTCTGACTAGCGCGATCCAAGAGACCCAGTACTTC. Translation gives CASSLTSAIQETQYF.

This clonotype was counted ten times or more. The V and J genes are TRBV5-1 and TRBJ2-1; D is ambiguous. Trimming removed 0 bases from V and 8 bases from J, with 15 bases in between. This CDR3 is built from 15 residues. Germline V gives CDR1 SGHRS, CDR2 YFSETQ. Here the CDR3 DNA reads TGCGCCAGCAGCTTGGCGTCTTTTCTCTTAGATGAGCAGTTCTTC. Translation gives CASSLASFLLDEQFF. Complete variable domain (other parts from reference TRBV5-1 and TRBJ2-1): KAGVTQTPRYLIKTRGQQVTLSCSPISGHRSVSWYQQTPGQGLQFLFEYFSETQRNKGNFPGRFSGRQFSNSRSEMNVSTLELGDSALYLCASSLASFLLDEQFFGPGTRLTVL.

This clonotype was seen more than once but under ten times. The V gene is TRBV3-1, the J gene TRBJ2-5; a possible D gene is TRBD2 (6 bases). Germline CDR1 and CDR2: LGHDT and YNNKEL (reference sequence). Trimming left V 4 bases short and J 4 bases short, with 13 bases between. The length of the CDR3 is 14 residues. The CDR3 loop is CASSRGGGRETQYF. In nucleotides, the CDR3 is TGTGCCAGCAGCCGCGGTGGGGGGAGAGAGACCCAGTACTTC.

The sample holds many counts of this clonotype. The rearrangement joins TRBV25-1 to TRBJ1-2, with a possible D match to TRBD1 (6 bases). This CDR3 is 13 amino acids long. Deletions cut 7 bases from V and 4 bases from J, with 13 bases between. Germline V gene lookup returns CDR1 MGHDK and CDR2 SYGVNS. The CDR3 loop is CASIGVGGYGYTF. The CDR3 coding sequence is TGTGCCAGCATAGGGGTAGGGGGCTATGGCTACACCTTC.

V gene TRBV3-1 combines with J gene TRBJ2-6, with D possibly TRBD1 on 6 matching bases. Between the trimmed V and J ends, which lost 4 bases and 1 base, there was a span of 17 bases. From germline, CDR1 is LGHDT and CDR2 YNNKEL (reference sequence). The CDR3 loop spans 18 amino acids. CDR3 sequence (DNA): TGTGCCAGCAGCCCTCTGACAGGATTTGGGTCTGGGGCCAACGTCCTGACTTTC. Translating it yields CASSPLTGFGSGANVLTF. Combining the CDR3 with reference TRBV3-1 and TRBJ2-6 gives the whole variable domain DTAVSQTPKYLVTQMGNDKSIKCEQNLGHDTMYWYKQDSKKFLKIMFSYNNKELIINETVPNRFSPKSPDKAHLNLHINSLELGDSAVYFCASSPLTGFGSGANVLTFGAGSRLTVL.

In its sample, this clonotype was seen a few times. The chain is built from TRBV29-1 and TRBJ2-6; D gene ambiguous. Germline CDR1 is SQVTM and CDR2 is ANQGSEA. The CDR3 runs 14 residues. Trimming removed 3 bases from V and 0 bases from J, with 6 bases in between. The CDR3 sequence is CSVESSSGANVLTF. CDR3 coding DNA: TGCAGCGTTGAGTCGTCCTCTGGGGCCAACGTCCTGACTTTC.

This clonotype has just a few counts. The chain's CDR3 is CASSQTGWGEQYV. The CDR3 bases are TGTGCCAGCAGTCAAACAGGGTGGGGCGAGCAGTACGTC. This chain connects TRBV28 to TRBJ2-7; D may be TRBD1 (6 bases). CDR3 length: 13 amino acids. Trimming stripped 5 bases from V and 6 bases from J, with 14 bases between. CDR1 MDHEN and CDR2 SYDVKM come from the germline V gene.